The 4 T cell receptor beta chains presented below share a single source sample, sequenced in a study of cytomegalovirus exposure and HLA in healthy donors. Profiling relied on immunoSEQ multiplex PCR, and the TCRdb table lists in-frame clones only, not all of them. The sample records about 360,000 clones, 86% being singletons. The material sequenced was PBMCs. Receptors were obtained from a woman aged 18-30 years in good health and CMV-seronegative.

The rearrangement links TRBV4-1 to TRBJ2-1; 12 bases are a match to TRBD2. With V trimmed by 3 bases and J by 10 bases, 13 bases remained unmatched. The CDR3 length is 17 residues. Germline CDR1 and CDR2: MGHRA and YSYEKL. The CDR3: CASSQYLAGGLSREQFF. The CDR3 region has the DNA TGCGCCAGCAGCCAGTATCTAGCGGGGGGGCTAAGTCGGGAGCAGTTCTTC.

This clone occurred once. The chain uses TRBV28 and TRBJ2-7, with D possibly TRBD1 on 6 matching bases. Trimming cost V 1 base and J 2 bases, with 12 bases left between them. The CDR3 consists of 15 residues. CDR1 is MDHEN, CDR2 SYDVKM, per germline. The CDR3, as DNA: TGTGCCAGCAGTTTATTGGGGGCTGGAGCCTACGAGCAGTACTTC. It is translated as CASSLLGAGAYEQYF.

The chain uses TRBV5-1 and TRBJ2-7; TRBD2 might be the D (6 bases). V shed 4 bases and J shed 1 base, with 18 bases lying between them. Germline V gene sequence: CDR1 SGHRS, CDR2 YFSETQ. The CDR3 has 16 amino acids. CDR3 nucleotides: TGCGCCAGCAGCAGGGACTCCTTTCTTAGGTCCTACGAGCAGTACTTC. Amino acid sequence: CASSRDSFLRSYEQYF.

The CDR3 bases are TGTGCCAGCAGCCCCTTGAGTATTCAATACAATGAGCAGTTCTTC. As protein: CASSPLSIQYNEQFF. The chain is built from TRBV7-9 and TRBJ2-1; no clear D. The CDR3 runs to 15 residues. Germline V CDR1 and CDR2: SEHNR, FQNEAQ (reference sequence). Trimming took 5 bases from V and 4 from J, leaving 15 bases between them.